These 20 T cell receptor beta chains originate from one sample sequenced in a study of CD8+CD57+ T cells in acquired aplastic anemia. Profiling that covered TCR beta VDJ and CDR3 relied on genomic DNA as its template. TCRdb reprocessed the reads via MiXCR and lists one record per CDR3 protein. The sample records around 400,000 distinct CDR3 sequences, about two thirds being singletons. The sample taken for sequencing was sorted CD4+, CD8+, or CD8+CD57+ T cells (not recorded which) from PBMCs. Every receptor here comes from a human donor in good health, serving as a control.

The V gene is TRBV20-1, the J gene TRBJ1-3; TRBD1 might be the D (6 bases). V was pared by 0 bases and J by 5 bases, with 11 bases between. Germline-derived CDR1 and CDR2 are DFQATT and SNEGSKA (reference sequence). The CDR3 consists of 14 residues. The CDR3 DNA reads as TGCAGTGCTAGAGAACAGGGAGCAAGAAACACCATATATTTT. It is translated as CSAREQGARNTIYF.

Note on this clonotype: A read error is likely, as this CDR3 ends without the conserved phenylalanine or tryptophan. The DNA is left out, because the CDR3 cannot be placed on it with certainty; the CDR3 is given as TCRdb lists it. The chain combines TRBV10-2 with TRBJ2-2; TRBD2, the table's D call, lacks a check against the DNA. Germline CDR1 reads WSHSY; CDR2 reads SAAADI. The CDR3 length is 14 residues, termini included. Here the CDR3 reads CASRIRERPRPFIL.

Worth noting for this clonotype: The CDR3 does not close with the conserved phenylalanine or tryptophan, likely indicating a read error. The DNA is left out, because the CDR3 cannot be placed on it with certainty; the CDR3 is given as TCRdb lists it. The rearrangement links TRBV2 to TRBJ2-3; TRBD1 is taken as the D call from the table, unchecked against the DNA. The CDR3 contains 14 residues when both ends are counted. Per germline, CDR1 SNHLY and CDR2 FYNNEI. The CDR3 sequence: CASRMPPGGYTLGS.

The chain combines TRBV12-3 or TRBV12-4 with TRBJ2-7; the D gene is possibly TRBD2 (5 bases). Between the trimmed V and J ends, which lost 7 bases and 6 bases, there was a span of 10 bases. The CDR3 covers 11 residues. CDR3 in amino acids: CASTPGVEQYF. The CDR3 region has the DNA TGTGCCAGCACCCCCGGGGTCGAGCAGTACTTC.

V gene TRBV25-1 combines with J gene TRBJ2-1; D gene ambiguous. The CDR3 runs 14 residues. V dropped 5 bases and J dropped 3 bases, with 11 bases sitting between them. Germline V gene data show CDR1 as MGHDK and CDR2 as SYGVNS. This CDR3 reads CASSILWGYNEQFF. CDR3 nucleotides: TGTGCCAGCAGTATCCTTTGGGGCTACAATGAGCAGTTCTTC.

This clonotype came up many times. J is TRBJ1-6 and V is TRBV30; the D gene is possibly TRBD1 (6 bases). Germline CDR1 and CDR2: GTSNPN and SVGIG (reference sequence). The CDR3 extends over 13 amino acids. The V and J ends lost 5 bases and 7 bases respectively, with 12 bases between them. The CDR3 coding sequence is TGTGCCTGGGCCGCGGGGACAAATTCACCCCTCCACTTT. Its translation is CAWAAGTNSPLHF.

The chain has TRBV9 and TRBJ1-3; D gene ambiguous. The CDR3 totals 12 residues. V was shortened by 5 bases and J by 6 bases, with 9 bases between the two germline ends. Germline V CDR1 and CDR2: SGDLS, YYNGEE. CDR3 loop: CASSFFQNTIYF. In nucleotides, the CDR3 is TGTGCCAGCAGTTTTTTCCAAAACACCATATATTTT.

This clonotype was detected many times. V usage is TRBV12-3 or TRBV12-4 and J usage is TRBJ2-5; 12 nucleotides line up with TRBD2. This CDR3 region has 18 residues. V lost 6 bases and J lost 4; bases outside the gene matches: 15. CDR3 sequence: CASRATLLAGGARETQYF. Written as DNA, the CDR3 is TGTGCCAGCAGGGCCACCCTGCTAGCGGGGGGGGCGCGAGAGACCCAGTACTTC.

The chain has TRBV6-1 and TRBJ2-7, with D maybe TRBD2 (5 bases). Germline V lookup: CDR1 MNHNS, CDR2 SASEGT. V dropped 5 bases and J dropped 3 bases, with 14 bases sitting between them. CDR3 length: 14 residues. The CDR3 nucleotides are TGTGCCAGCAGTCTCCACGGGGAAAACTACGAGCAGTACTTC. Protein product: CASSLHGENYEQYF.

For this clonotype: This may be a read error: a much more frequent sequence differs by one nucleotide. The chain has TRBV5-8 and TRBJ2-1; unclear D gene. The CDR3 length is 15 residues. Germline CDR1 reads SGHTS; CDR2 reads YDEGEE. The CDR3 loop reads CASSQGPSSYNEQFF. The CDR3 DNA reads TGCGCCAGCAGCCAAGGTCCTAGCTCCTACAATGAGCAGTTCTTC.

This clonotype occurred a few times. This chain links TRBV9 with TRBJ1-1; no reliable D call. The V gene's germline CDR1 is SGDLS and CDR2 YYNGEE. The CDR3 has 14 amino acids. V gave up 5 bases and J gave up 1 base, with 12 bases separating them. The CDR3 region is CASSPPLGNTEAFF. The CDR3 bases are TGTGCCAGCAGTCCTCCCCTAGGGAACACTGAAGCTTTCTTT.

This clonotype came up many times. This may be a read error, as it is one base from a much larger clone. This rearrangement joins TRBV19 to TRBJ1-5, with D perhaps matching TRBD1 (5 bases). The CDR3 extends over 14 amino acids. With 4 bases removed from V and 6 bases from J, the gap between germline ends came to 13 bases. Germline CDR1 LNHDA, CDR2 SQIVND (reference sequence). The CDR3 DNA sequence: TGTGCCAGTAGTAGGGGCAGGTGGGGTCAGCCCCAGCATTTT. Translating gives CASSRGRWGQPQHF.

CDR3 nucleotide sequence: TGTGCCAGCAGCCCCGAGCATTACCCCAACAATGAGCAGTTCTTC. This encodes CASSPEHYPNNEQFF. The chain employs TRBV14 and TRBJ2-1; no clear D gene. CDR1 SGHDN and CDR2 FVKESK come from the germline V gene. V gave up 4 bases and J gave up 5 bases, with 15 bases separating them. The CDR3 is 15 residues long.

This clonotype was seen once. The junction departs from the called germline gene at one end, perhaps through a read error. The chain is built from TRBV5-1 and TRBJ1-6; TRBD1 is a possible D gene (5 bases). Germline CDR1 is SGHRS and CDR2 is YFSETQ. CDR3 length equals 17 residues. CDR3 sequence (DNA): TGTGCCAGCAGCTCGAGACTAAGCGGGGGGAGTAATTCACCCCTCCACTTT. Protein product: CASSSRLSGGSNSPLHF. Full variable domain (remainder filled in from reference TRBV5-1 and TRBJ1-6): KAGVTQTPRYLIKTRGQQVTLSCSPISGHRSVSWYQQTPGQGLQFLFEYFSETQRNKGNFPGRFSGRQFSNSRSEMNVSTLELGDSALYLCASSSRLSGGSNSPLHFGNGTRLTVT.

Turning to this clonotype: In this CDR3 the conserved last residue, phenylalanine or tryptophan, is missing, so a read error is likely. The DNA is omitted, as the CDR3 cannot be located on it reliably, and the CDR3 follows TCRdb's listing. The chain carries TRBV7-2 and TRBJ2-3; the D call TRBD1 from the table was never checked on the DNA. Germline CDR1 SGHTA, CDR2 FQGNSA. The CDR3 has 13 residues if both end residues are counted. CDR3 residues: CASSDSLAEGRDT.

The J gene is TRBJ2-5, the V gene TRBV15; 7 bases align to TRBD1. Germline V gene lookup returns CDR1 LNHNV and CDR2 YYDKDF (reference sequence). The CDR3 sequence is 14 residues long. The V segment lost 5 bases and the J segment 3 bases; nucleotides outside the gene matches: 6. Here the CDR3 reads CATSEGAEKETQYF. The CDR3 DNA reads TGTGCCACCAGCGAGGGGGCGGAAAAAGAGACCCAGTACTTC.

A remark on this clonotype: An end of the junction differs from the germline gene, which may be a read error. The CDR3 loop is CASSLGVTTVESPLHF. As DNA, the CDR3 is TGCGCCAGCAGCTTGGGGGTGACGACAGTCGAGTCCCCCCTCCACTTT. V and J are TRBV9 and TRBJ1-6, with D possibly TRBD1 on 5 matching bases. The CDR3 spans 16 residues. Germline V CDR1 and CDR2: SGDLS, YYNGEE.

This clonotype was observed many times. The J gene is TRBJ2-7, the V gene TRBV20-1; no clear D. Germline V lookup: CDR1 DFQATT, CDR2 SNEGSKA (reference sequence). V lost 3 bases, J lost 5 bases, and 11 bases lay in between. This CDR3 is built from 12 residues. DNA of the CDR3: TGCAGTGCTAGTGGGGTCGACGACGAGCAGTACTTC. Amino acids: CSASGVDDEQYF.

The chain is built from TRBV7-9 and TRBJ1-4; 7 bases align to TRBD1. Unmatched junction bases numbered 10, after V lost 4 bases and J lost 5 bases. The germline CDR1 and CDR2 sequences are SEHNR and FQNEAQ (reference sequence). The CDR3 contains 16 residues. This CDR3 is CASSSLVPGGNEKLFF. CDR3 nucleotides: TGTGCCAGCAGCTCCCTAGTACCAGGGGGGAATGAAAAACTGTTTTTT.

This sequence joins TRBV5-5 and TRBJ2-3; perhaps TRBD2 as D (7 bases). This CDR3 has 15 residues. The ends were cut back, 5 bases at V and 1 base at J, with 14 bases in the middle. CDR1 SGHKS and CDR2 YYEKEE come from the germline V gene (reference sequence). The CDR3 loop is CASSLGGGGTDTQYF. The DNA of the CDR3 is TGTGCCAGCAGTTTAGGGGGGGGGGGCACAGATACGCAGTATTTT.